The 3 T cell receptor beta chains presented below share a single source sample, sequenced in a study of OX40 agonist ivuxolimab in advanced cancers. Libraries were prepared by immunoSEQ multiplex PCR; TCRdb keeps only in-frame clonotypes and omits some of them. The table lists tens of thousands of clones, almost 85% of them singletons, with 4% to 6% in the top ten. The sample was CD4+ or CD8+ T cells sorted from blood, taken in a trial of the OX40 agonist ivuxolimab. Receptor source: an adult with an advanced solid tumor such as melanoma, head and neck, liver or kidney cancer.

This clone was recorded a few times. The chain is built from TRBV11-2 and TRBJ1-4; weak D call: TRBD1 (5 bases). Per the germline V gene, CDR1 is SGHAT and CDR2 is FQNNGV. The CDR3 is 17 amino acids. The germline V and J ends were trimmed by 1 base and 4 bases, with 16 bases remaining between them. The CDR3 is CASSLGPGGFGNEKLFF. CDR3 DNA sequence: TGTGCCAGCAGCTTAGGGCCCGGGGGTTTTGGTAATGAAAAACTGTTTTTT.

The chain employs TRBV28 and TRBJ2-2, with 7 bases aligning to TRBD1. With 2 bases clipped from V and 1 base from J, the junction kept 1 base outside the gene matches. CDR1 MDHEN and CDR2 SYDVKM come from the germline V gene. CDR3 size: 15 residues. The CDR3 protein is CASSLGDRNTGELFF. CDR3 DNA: TGTGCCAGCAGTTTAGGGGACAGGAACACCGGGGAGCTGTTTTTT.

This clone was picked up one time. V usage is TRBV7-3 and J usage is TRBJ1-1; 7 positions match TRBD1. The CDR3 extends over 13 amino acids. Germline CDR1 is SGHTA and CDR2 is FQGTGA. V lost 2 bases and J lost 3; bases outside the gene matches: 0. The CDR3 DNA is TGTGCCAGCAGCTTACAGGGGGACACTGAAGCTTTCTTT. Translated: CASSLQGDTEAFF.